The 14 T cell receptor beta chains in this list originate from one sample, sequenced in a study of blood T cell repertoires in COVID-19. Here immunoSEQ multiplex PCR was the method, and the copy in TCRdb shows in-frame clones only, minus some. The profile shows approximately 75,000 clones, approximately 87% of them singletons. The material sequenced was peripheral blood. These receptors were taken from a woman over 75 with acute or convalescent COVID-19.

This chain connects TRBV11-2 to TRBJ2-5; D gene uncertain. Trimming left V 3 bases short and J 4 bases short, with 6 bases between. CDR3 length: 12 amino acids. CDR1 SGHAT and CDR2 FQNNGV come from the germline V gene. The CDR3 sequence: CASSFLPETQYF. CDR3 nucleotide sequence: TGTGCCAGCAGCTTCCTACCAGAGACCCAGTACTTC. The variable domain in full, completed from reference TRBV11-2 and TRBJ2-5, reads EAGVAQSPRYKIIEKRQSVAFWCNPISGHATLYWYQQILGQGPKLLIQFQNNGVVDDSQLPKDRFSAERLKGVDSTLKIQPAKLEDSAVYLCASSFLPETQYFGPGTRLLVL.

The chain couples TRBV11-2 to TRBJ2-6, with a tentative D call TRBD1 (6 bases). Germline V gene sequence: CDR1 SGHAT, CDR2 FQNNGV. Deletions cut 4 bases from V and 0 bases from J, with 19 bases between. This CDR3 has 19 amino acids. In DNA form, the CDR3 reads TGTGCCAGCAGCTCATTGTTGGGGGCGCCGAGCTCTGGGGCCAACGTCCTGACTTTC. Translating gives CASSSLLGAPSSGANVLTF.

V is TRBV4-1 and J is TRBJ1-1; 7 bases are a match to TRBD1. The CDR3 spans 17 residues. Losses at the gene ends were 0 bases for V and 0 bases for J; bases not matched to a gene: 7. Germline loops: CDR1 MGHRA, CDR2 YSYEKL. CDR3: CASSQETPGQLNTEAFF. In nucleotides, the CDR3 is TGCGCCAGCAGCCAAGAGACCCCGGGACAGCTGAACACTGAAGCTTTCTTT.

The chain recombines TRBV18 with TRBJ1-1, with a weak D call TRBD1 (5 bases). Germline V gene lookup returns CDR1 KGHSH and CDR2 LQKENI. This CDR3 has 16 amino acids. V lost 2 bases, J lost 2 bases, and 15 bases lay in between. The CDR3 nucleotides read TGTGCCAGCTCACCAGGGGTAGCAGGGTTCAACACTGAAGCTTTCTTT. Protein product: CASSPGVAGFNTEAFF.

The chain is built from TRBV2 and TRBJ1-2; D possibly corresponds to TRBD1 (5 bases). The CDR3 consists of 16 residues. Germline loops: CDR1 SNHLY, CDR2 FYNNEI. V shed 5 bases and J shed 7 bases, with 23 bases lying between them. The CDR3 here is CASSPGRGDRGGGYTF. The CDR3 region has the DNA TGTGCCAGCAGTCCAGGTCGAGGGGACCGGGGAGGTGGCTACACCTTC.

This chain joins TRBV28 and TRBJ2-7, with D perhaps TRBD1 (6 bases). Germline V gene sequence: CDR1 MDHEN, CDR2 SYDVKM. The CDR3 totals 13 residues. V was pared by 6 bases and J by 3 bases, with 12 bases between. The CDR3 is CASRRGQNYEQYF. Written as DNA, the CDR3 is TGTGCCAGCAGGCGTGGACAGAACTACGAGCAGTACTTC.

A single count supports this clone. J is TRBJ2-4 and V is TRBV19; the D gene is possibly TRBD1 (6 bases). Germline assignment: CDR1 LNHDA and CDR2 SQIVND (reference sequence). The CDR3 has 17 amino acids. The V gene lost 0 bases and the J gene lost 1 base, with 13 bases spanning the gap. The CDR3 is CASSIDLLQGAKNIQYF. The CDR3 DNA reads TGTGCCAGTAGTATAGATCTCTTGCAGGGGGCCAAAAACATTCAGTACTTC.

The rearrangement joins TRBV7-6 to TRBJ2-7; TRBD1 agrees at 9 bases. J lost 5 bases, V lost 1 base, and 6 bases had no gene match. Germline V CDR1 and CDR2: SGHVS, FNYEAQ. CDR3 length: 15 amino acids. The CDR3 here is CASSLGTGVYHEQYF. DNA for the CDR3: TGTGCCAGCAGCTTAGGGACAGGGGTATACCACGAGCAGTACTTC.

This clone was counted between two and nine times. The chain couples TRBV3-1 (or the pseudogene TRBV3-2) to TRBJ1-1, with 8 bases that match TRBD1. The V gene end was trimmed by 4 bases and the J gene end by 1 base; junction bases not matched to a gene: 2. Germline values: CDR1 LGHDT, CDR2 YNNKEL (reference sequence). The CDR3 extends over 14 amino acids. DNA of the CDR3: TGTGCCAGCAGCCCGGGACAGGCGAACACTGAAGCTTTCTTT. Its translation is CASSPGQANTEAFF.

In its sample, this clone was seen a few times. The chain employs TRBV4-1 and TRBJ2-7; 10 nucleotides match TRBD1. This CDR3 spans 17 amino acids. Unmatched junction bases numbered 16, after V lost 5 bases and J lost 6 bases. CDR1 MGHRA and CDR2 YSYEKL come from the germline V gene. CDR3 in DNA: TGCGCCAGCAGCAAAGCTCCCGGGACAGGGGATCGGGGCGAGCAGTACTTC. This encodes CASSKAPGTGDRGEQYF.

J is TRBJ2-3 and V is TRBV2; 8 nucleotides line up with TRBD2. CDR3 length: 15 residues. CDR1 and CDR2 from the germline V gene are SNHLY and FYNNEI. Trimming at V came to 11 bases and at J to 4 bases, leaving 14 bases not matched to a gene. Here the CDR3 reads CAGKRETHGADTQYF. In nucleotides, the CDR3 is TGTGCCGGAAAGCGGGAGACGCATGGCGCAGATACGCAGTATTTT.

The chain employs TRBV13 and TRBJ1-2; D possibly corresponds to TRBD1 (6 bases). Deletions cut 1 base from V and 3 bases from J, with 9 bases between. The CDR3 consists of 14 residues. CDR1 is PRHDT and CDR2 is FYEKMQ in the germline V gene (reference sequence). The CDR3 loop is CASSLDTGYYGYTF. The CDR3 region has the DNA TGTGCCAGCAGCTTAGATACAGGGTACTATGGCTACACCTTC.

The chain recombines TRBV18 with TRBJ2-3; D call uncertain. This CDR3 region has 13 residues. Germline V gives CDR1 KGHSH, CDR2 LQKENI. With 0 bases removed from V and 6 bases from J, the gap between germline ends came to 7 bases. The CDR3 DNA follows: TGTGCCAGCTCACCACCGAGCGCGGATACGCAGTATTTT. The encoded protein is CASSPPSADTQYF.

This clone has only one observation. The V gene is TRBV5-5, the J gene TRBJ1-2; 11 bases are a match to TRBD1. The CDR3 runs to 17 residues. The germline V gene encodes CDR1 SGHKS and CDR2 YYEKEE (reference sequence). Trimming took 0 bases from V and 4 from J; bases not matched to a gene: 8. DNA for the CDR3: TGTGCCAGCAGCTTGGGGGACAGGGGGACGAAGGGCTATGGCTACACCTTC. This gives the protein CASSLGDRGTKGYGYTF.